The T cell receptor (beta chain) described here comes from a study of blood T cell repertoires in COVID-19. Study as a whole: Spain, Italy and the United States supplied samples that represented acute and convalescent COVID-19.

Only in-frame clones appear in the TCRdb table, and some are missing; sequencing was by immunoSEQ multiplex PCR. The sample holds 25,000 to 30,000 clones, more than 75% seen once. This receptor was identified in a man in his sixties or seventies with active or convalescent COVID-19. Sequenced sample: peripheral blood.

The CDR3 sequence is CASSLKGQKETQYF. For the CDR3, the DNA is TGTGCCAGCAGCTTAAAGGGACAGAAAGAGACCCAGTACTTC. The J gene is TRBJ2-5, the V gene TRBV5-4; 7 nucleotides line up with TRBD1. The trim removed 2 bases at V and 3 bases at J, leaving 4 bases unmatched. CDR3 length: 14 amino acids. Germline V gene data show CDR1 as SGHNT and CDR2 as YYREEE (reference sequence).